The T cell receptor beta chain described here comes from a study of blood T cell repertoires in COVID-19. Background on the study: COVID-19 samples from acute and convalescent phases originated in the United States, Italy and Spain. PBMCs, B-cell-depleted T cells, or T cells were the source of the cDNA or gDNA that made up the material.

Original data processing: Estimation of nucleated cell counts relied on the amplification of reference gene primers. Some clones are missing from TCRdb's copy, which holds only in-frame ones; the method was immunoSEQ multiplex PCR. V, J and clone size are taken as reported in that table, and D and trimming were inferred from the DNA itself. The sample holds roughly 170,000 clones, more than 85% seen once. This receptor was identified in a man between 35 and 55 years old with active or convalescent COVID-19. The source material was peripheral blood.

In DNA form, the CDR3 reads TGTGCCAGCATGCCGGGACAGGGTTTGAGATCACCCCTCCACTTT. Encoded protein: CASMPGQGLRSPLHF. The rearrangement uses TRBV6-5 and TRBJ1-6, with 9 bases aligning to TRBD1. This CDR3 contains 15 residues. The V and J ends lost 7 bases and 10 bases, in that order; junction bases with no gene match: 11. Germline lookup yields CDR1 MNHEY and CDR2 SVGAGI.